Included here is one T cell receptor (beta chain) sequence, with context. Its antigen has not been determined. Relative to the germline gene, one junction end is altered; a read error may explain this. The CDR3 contains 15 residues, cysteine and phenylalanine counted. The only DNA kept is the CDR3, 45 bases in frame from the first base. Reading the germline V gene (reference sequence) gives CDR1 SSHAT and CDR2 FNYEAQ. This sample was taken from a study of cytomegalovirus exposure and HLA in healthy donors (dated by TCRdb to about 2017). Turning to the overall study: An earlier analysis of roughly 500 of the donors reported 250 to 300 Gb of sequence data and around 100 million unique TCR beta sequences obtained from around 170 million T cells. Roughly 300 gigabases of sequencing data and 70 million to 100 million unique TCR sequences made up an early release that covered 500 to 700 HLA-typed donors. Among the 398 genotyped donors, approximately 82% belonged to the genetic ancestry cluster associated with self-reported Caucasian donors. The study was designed to test whether signatures of past pathogen exposure could be identified by cataloging public T cell receptors. The T cell repertoires of some 700 subjects were profiled by immunosequencing and related to cytomegalovirus serostatus. Besides the first cohort of 666 subjects, a separate validation cohort made up of roughly 120 different subjects was used. To predict cytomegalovirus infection status, the study combined high-throughput TCR immunosequencing, statistical association of individual TCRs with disease status, and machine learning. A later analysis re-analyzed previously published TCR beta repertoires from approximately 670 donors and added high-resolution HLA genotyping to study TCR occurrence patterns. The later analysis used no new phenotypic data to find candidate immune exposures, relying instead on TCR beta sequences and their occurrence across donors. In an earlier analysis of a few hundred of the donors, high-throughput TCR beta sequencing was used to judge whether each TCR beta V gene segment behaved as functional or pseudogenic. Donor age, sex, ethnicity and CMV serostatus were compiled alongside the repertoire data. A later genetic analysis took genome-wide SNP genotypes for about three fifths of the roughly 670 donors and used that subset as a discovery cohort. Every discovery cohort repertoire had been produced on one sequencing platform. HLA typing included class I and class II loci at four-digit resolution. The number of typed donors differed by locus: about 620-640 for A, B, C, DRB1 and DQB1; some 500 for DQA1; approximately 610 for DPA1; and around 490 for DPB1. About 5 DR-DQ haplotypes were handled as single units for association and clustering, since linkage in the cohort was strong. On average, 235,054 unique TCR beta nucleotide sequences were sequenced per donor among about 400 genotyped donors of the cohort, with roughly 18% of those sequences being non-productive.

The cohort consisted of approximately 690 healthy bone marrow donors. All cohort members were sampled while nominally healthy, although unrecorded immune exposures were likely present. The donor tested CMV seronegative, placing the donor among the 350 or so seronegative members of the cohort. A peripheral blood sample was collected from each donor, and TCR beta sequencing was performed on peripheral blood mononuclear cells. Genomic DNA extraction from the blood cell samples was performed with the Qiagen DNeasy Blood Extraction Kit. General conclusions and limits of the study: A further reported finding was that TCR beta sequences accurately predicted the HLA-A and HLA-B alleles for most subjects in the first cohort. While some public TCRs were present in many individuals, most TCR sequences turned up only very rarely across donors. The 87-base-pair reads could not distinguish some IMGT-functional V segments, including TRBV6-2 and TRBV6-3, so those segments were excluded. According to a later analysis, most CMV-associated TCR beta chains appeared to be HLA-restricted, and the HLA associations seemed to be driven largely by CMV exposure. The presence/absence analyses assumed that sequencing depth was roughly uniform across donors, and that assumption may not be true. In vitro tests confirmed that three of the cytomegalovirus-associated TCR beta chains recognize cytomegalovirus antigens. The study listed 150 to 200 TCR beta chains as associated with cytomegalovirus. Compared with the roughly 700-donor mean, donors in an Asian-associated ancestry cluster had fewer N-insertions in productive TCRs, according to a later genetic analysis. Correlated functional status among segregating V segments might reflect linkage disequilibrium, but an unknown experimental factor could not be ruled out. Approximately 18 rarely observed V segments, including chromosome 9 orphons, were excluded from the earlier analysis of a few hundred of the donors because counts were too low. In a later analysis, several top co-occurrence clusters were reported to appear linked to parvovirus B19, influenza, CMV and Epstein-Barr virus. A later analysis associated about 17,000 TCR beta sequences with specific HLA alleles at a false discovery rate of 0.05. In a later analysis, the rate of TCR association differed among HLA loci, with DRB1 alleles having the most associated TCRs and HLA-C alleles having the fewest. It was suggested by the authors that the approach could potentially be generalized to other disease states and immunological phenotypes. A later analysis found that HLA-associated TCR beta chains were more clonally expanded and had lower generation probabilities than equally common non-associated chains. An association between a missense DCLRE1C variant and V-gene and J-gene trimming of TCR beta chains was found in a later genetic analysis and replicated in an independent cohort. A cluster of highly shared sequence variants was judged likely to represent a technical artifact of the sequencing pipeline. HLA typing was unavailable for some donors at each locus, so association tests used only the typed subset. The classifier was reported to diagnose cytomegalovirus status with high specificity and sensitivity in both the original and validation cohorts. Broadly in line with IMGT annotations, most TCR beta V segments showed up in productive rearrangements about 87% or about 30% of the time in an earlier analysis of some 590 of the donors. In this cohort, only TCR beta chains were sequenced, and detectable features were limited by the absence of alpha or paired-chain data. Assigning TCR associations to individual alleles was difficult when HLA alleles, especially DR and DQ, strongly co-occurred. CMV serostatus was the only immune exposure information available for the cohort.

Library construction relied on the immunoSEQ multiplex PCR assay. A mixture of 60 forward primers for TCR Vbeta segments and 13 reverse primers for TCR Jbeta segments was used in the multiplex PCR. The CDR3 region of rearranged TCR beta genes was amplified from genomic DNA with a multiplex PCR assay. The Illumina HiSeq System was used to sequence the amplified TCR beta libraries as 87-base-pair reads. The source study handled its data this way. A later analysis counted about 80 million unique TCR beta chains across the 700 or so repertoires, and some 12 million of these chains were shared by at least two donors. Raw reads were error-corrected and collapsed into unique sequences by a nearest-neighbor algorithm in which closely related sequences were merged to remove PCR and sequencing errors. V, D and J gene segments were assigned by aligning CDR3 sequences to IMGT reference sequences. Each retained sequence needed at least a six-nucleotide match to both a V gene segment and a J gene segment. Rearrangements were classified as productive when the CDR3 lacked stop codons and remained in frame with V and J, and all other rearrangements were classified as non-productive. CDR3 was defined according to IMGT convention as the region running from the second conserved V-encoded cysteine to the conserved J-encoded phenylalanine. Sequences without an unambiguous match to a single V gene segment were excluded from the earlier analysis of 587 of the donors. In an earlier analysis of approximately 560 of the donors, a V segment was called functional when productive rearrangements were above 56.7%, and segregating when the standard deviation between donors exceeded 5%. A statistical classification framework was built to diagnose cytomegalovirus status from the catalog of TCR beta chain sequences. V and J gene assignment, in a later analysis, came from comparing TCR nucleotide sequences with IMGT/GENE-DB human TR gene sequences. In a later analysis, CDR3 sequences and most-parsimonious VDJ recombination scenarios were assigned using the TCRdist pipeline. In a later analysis, every TCR beta chain was defined by the combination of its CDR3 amino acid sequence and its V-gene family, and reads without a unique V-gene family were dropped. In a later analysis, some 600 highly shared, low-generation-probability nucleotide sequences were removed to address suspected cross-contamination and a sequencing artifact. A later analysis calculated a clonal expansion index for each public chain from normalized within-repertoire ranks of inferred template counts. Generation probabilities in a later analysis came from a VDJ recombination model fitted to out-of-frame rearrangements, and those results were checked against IGoR. In a later analysis, hypergeometric tests were used to score TCR-TCR, TCR-HLA and TCR-CMV co-occurrence, with a repertoire-size bias correction applied to TCR pairs. False discovery rates were estimated in a later analysis by permuting HLA or CMV assignments 20 times. In a later analysis, co-occurring TCRs were grouped using DBSCAN, and TCRdist sequence similarity was added for clustering within HLA-allele-positive subsets. Repertoires with fewer than 30,000 or more than 120,000 public chains, plus five repertoires with anomalous nucleotide sharing, were excluded from co-occurrence clustering. TCRdb stores this immuneACCESS table with in-frame sequences only. Part of the clones is absent; in the studies checked, under half of the shortfall reflects unresolved V genes, and no reason is known for the rest. That table is the source of V, J and clone size, and D and trimming were worked out from the DNA. Present in this sample are 70,000 to 95,000 clones, roughly 80% of which were seen just once. The ten largest account for roughly 2% of the sample.

The rearranged chain carries TRBV7-7 and TRBJ2-5, and 7 bases in between align with TRBD1. The sample consisted of PBMCs. This clonotype originated in a man aged 35 to 55 in good health and CMV-seronegative. In nucleotides, the sequence is TGTGCTAGCAGCTTAGGGGGACAGTTATTTGAGACCCAGTACTTC. This sequence encodes CASSLGGQLFETQYF.